The source of this T cell receptor (beta chain) is a study of blood T cell repertoires in COVID-19. Study-level information: PBMCs, B-cell-depleted T cells, or T cells were the source of the cDNA or gDNA that made up the material.

Germline V gene lookup returns CDR1 SGHVS and CDR2 FNYEAQ. The trim removed 3 bases at V and 8 bases at J, leaving 21 bases unmatched. This CDR3 spans 19 amino acids. Here immunoSEQ multiplex PCR was the method, and the copy in TCRdb shows in-frame clones only, minus some. The data contain over 250,000 clones, about 85% of them singletons. Material: peripheral blood. This chain uses TRBV7-6 with TRBJ2-1, with 8 bases fitting TRBD1. This TCR was recovered from a human donor in a cohort sampled during active COVID-19. The CDR3 protein is CASSFRPPQTDREFYEQFF. The DNA of the CDR3 is TGTGCCAGCAGCTTTCGGCCCCCACAAACGGACAGGGAGTTCTATGAGCAGTTCTTC.